The clone carrying this T cell receptor (beta chain) has just a few counts. V was trimmed by 4 bases and J by 11 bases, leaving 14 bases between them. Germline V lookup: CDR1 SEHNR, CDR2 FQNEAQ (reference sequence). The CDR3 is 12 amino acids. This specimen comes from a study of blood T cell repertoires in COVID-19. Study overall: Acute and convalescent COVID-19 specimens originated in the United States, Italy and Spain.

In the study's own analysis: By means of reference gene primer amplification, nucleated cell counts were estimated. This table comes from immunoSEQ multiplex PCR, and its TCRdb copy is limited to in-frame clones, with some not included. That table supplies the V and J calls and clone size; D and trimming were determined from the DNA. The sample holds 100,000 to 150,000 clones, approximately 80% seen once. The rearrangement uses TRBV7-9 and TRBJ1-1; TRBD1 is a possible D gene (5 bases). Sequences were obtained from peripheral blood. The TCR comes from a human donor in a cohort sampled during active COVID-19. The CDR3 bases are TGTGCCAGCAGCTCGCCGGGACTAGGGGCTTTCTTT. Protein product: CASSSPGLGAFF. The full variable domain, rest sourced from reference TRBV7-9 and TRBJ1-1, is DTGVSQNPRHKITKRGQNVTFRCDPISEHNRLYWYRQTLGQGPEFLTYFQNEAQLEKSRLLSDRFSAERPKGSFSTLEIQRTEQGDSAMYLCASSSPGLGAFFGQGTRLTVV.